This T cell receptor (beta chain) is drawn from a study of T cells in Graves' hyperthyroidism and ophthalmopathy. Graves' hyperthyroidism showing no ophthalmopathy progression within 18 months was considered stable. Diagnoses were made from clinical symptoms, serum measures (thyroxine and TRAb), thyroid ultrasound and orbital computed tomography. This CDR3 is built from 14 residues. V lost 4 bases and J lost 4, with 12 bases in between. Germline V gene sequence: CDR1 SGHAT, CDR2 FQDESV (reference sequence). The source material, RNA transcripts, was used to amplify TCR beta CDR3 regions. Primed by the HTBI set, a first-round RT-PCR was run on the TCR CDR3. TCRdb used MiXCR to reprocess the multiplex PCR reads, holding one entry per CDR3 protein. The sample contains under 250,000 distinct CDR3 sequences, around 16% of which appear only once. This clonotype was seen once. Antigen unknown. This may come from a read error, since a much larger clone is one base off.

Study outcomes and limitations: Most clonotypes that expanded in the thyroid above 0.001 also showed up in blood.

Sequencing used blood. This TCR was sampled from a woman aged 50 to 65 with Graves' hyperthyroidism. V usage is TRBV11-1 and J usage is TRBJ2-3; D may be TRBD1 (5 bases). The DNA of the CDR3 is TGTGCCAGCAGCTACCAGGGCCAGGCAGATACGCAGTATTTT. It translates to CASSYQGQADTQYF. Full variable domain (remainder filled in from reference TRBV11-1 and TRBJ2-3): EAEVAQSPRYKITEKSQAVAFWCDPISGHATLYWYRQILGQGPELLVQFQDESVVDDSQLPKDRFSAERLKGVDSTLKIQPAELGDSAMYLCASSYQGQADTQYFGPGTRLTVL.